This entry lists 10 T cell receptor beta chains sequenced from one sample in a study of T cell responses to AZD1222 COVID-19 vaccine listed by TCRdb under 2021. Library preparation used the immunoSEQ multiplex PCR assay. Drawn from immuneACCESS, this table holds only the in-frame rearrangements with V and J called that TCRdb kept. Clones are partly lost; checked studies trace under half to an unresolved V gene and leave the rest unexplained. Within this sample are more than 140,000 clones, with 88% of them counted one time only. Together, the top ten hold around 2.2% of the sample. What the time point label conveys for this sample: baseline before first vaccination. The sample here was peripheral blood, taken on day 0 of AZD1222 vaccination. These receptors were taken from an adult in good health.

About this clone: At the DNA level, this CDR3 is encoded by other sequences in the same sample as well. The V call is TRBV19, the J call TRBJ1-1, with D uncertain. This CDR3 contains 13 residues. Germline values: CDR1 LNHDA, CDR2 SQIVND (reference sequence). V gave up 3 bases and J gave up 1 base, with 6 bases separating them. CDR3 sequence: CASSIGRNTEAFF. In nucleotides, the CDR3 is TGTGCCAGTAGTATTGGAAGGAACACTGAAGCTTTCTTT.

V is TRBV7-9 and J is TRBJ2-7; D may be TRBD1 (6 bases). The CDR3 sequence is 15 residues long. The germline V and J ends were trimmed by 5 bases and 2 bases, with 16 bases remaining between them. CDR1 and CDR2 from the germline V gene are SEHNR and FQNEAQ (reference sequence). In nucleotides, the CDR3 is TGTGCCAGCAGCAAGACACAGGGTACCCCCTACGAGCAGTACTTC. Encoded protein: CASSKTQGTPYEQYF.

CDR3 DNA sequence: TGCGCCAGCAGCCCCAGAGGGACTAGCGGGAGGGCCTTGGATACGCAGTATTTT. Encoded protein: CASSPRGTSGRALDTQYF. The genes are TRBV5-1 and TRBJ2-3, with 16 bases aligning to TRBD2. This CDR3 comprises 18 residues. Looked up from germline, CDR1 is SGHRS and CDR2 is YFSETQ. The junction had 11 bases not matched to a gene; V was cut back by 4 bases and J by 6 bases.

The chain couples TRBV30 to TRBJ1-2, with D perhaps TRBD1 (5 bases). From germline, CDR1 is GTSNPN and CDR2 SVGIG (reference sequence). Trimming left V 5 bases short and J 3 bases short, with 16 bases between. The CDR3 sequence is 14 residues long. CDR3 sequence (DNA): TGTGCCTGGGGAGGAAGGGGAGGCTACTATGGCTACACCTTC. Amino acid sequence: CAWGGRGGYYGYTF.

DNA for the CDR3: TGTGCCAGTACCCCGGGCGGCGGGTTAAACACTGAAGCTTTCTTT. It yields the protein CASTPGGGLNTEAFF. This chain joins TRBV19 and TRBJ1-1, with D unresolved. Germline V gene data show CDR1 as LNHDA and CDR2 as SQIVND (reference sequence). V was pared by 7 bases and J by 2 bases, with 17 bases between. The length of the CDR3 is 15 residues.

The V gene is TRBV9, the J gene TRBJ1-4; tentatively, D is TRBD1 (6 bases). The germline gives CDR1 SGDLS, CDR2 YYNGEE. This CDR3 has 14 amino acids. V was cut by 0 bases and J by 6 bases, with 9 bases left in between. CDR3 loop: CASSVAGDDEKLFF. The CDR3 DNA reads TGTGCCAGCAGCGTAGCAGGGGACGATGAAAAACTGTTTTTT.

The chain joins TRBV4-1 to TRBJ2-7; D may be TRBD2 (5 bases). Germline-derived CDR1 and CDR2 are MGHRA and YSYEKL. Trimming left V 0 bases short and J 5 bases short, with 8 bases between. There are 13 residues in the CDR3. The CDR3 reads CASSQDTGDEQYF. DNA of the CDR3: TGCGCCAGCAGCCAAGACACCGGGGACGAGCAGTACTTC.

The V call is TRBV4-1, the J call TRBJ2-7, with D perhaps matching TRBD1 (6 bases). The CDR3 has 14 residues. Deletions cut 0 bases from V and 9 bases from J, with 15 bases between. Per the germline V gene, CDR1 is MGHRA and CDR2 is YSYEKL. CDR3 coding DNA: TGCGCCAGCAGCCAAGATAATCCGGGGACATCGCAGTACTTC. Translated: CASSQDNPGTSQYF.

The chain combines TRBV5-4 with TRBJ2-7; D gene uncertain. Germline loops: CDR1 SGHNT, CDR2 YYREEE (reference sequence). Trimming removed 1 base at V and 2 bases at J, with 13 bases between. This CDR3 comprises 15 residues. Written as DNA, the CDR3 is TGTGCCAGCAGCTTGAAGTTGGGCGAGGCCTACGAGCAGTACTTC. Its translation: CASSLKLGEAYEQYF. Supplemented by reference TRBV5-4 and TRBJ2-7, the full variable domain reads ETGVTQSPTHLIKTRGQQVTLRCSSQSGHNTVSWYQQALGQGPQFIFQYYREEENGRGNFPPRFSGLQFPNYSSELNVNALELDDSALYLCASSLKLGEAYEQYFGPGTRLTVT.

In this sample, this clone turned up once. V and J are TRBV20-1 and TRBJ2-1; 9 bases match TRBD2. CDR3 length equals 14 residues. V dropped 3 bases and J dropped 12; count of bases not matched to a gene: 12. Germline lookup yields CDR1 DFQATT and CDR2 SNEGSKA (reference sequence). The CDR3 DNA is TGCAGTGCTAGTGCCCCGAGGGCAGCGGGAGGGCAGTTCTTC. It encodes CSASAPRAAGGQFF.